A selection of T cell receptor beta chains follows, all from one sample in a study of shared clonotypes between healthy human individuals. Libraries were prepared by immunoSEQ multiplex PCR; TCRdb keeps only in-frame clonotypes and omits some of them. This table has about 2 million clones, roughly 95% appearing once. Sequenced: naive CD4+ T cells sorted from blood. These receptors were collected from a man younger than 30 in good health. The CDR3 runs from the conserved cysteine through the conserved F or W. D genes are given only for firm matches. Size tells how often a clone was seen (once, few, many) or the class of an expanded clone, and some rows leave it out.

- | TRBJ1-5 | TRBV11-2 | - | TGTGCCAGCAGCCCCGGGACACGAAATCAGCCCCAGCATTTT | CASSPGTRNQPQHF
- | TRBJ1-5 | TRBV7-2 | - | TGTGCCAGCAGTCAGGCAGGGGTCGAGCCCCAGCATTTT | CASSQAGVEPQHF
TRBD1 | TRBJ2-2 | TRBV7-9 | - | TGTGCCAGCAGCTTAAATTTGGGACAGGTGAACACCGGGGAGCTGTTTTTT | CASSLNLGQVNTGELFF
- | TRBJ1-2 | TRBV6-5 | - | TGTGCCAGCACTCCCGGTGAAACCGCCTATGGCTACACCTTC | CASTPGETAYGYTF
TRBD1 | TRBJ1-3 | TRBV30 | - | TGTGCCTGGACGGGGACAGGGGGACACACCATATATTTT | CAWTGTGGHTIYF
TRBD1 | TRBJ1-4 | TRBV4-1 | - | TGCGCCAGCAGCCAAGCCCGGGACAGGGGGCGATTCCATGAAAAACTGTTTTTT | CASSQARDRGRFHEKLFF
TRBD1 | TRBJ2-1 | TRBV28 | - | TGTGCCAGCAAGCGCCAGCCGGGACAGCTTCACAATGAGCAGTTCTTC | CASKRQPGQLHNEQFF
TRBD1 | TRBJ2-7 | TRBV11-3 | - | TGTGCCAGCAGCTTTAGGGACAGGGGAAGTGAGCAGTACTTC | CASSFRDRGSEQYF
- | TRBJ1-1 | TRBV7-2 | - | TGTGCCAGCAGCTTCAGCAGGGACACTGAAGCTTTCTTT | CASSFSRDTEAFF
TRBD2 | TRBJ2-7 | TRBV7-2 | - | TGTGCCAGCACCACGTGGGAGCGGGGGCTCGAGCAGTACTTC | CASTTWERGLEQYF
- | TRBJ2-7 | TRBV4-3 | - | TGCGCCAGCAGCCAAGCGGGACAAGGGCCATCCTACGAGCAGTACTTC | CASSQAGQGPSYEQYF
TRBD1 | TRBJ1-2 | TRBV28 | - | TGTGCCAGCAGTCTCCGCCAGGGGGTTTCGCACTATGGCTACACCTTC | CASSLRQGVSHYGYTF
- | TRBJ1-6 | TRBV5-1 | - | TGCGCCAGCAGCACCTCAGGGGCTAACTATAATTCACCCCTCCACTTT | CASSTSGANYNSPLHF
TRBD2 | TRBJ2-7 | TRBV7-2 | - | TGTGCCAGCAGCTTGGGACTAGCGGGATCCTACGAGCAGTACTTC | CASSLGLAGSYEQYF
- | TRBJ2-1 | TRBV5-6 | - | TGTGCCAGCAGCTTGGGCCCTAGCGCCTACAATGAGCAATTCTTC | CASSLGPSAYNEQFF
- | TRBJ2-3 | TRBV15 | - | TGTGCCACCAGCAGAGGGAGAGGAGATACGCAGTATTTT | CATSRGRGDTQYF
- | TRBJ1-6 | TRBV6-5 | - | TGTGCCAGCAGTTCGCCTCAGACGGGACGGCGTTCACCCCTCCACTTT | CASSSPQTGRRSPLHF
- | TRBJ1-5 | TRBV5-1 | - | TGCGCCAGCAGCTTTGACAGCAATCAGCCCCAGCATTTT | CASSFDSNQPQHF
- | TRBJ2-7 | TRBV5-4 | - | TGTGCCAGCAGCTTGGATGGAGGGTATAGAGAGCAGTACTTC | CASSLDGGYREQYF
TRBD1 | TRBJ2-7 | TRBV7-9 | - | TGTGCCAGCAGCGCCCAGACAGGGGCCAACTACGAGCAGTACTTC | CASSAQTGANYEQYF
- | TRBJ1-6 | TRBV5-4 | - | TGTGCCAGCAGCTCGCCCCGAGGTGTTTATTCACCCCTCCACTTT | CASSSPRGVYSPLHF
TRBD1 | TRBJ2-7 | TRBV6-6 | - | TGTGCCAGCAGTTACGGCAGGGGGCGCGCTTTTGGCGAGCAGTACTTC | CASSYGRGRAFGEQYF
TRBD2 | TRBJ2-7 | TRBV6-5 | - | TGTGCCAGCAGTTACCGGTGGGAGGGTCGCTACGAGCAGTACTTC | CASSYRWEGRYEQYF
- | TRBJ2-3 | TRBV9 | - | TGTGCCAGCAGCGTAGGTAGCACAGATACGCAGTATTTT | CASSVGSTDTQYF
TRBD2 | TRBJ2-7 | TRBV5-1 | - | TGCGCCAGCAGCCCCGGGACTAGCGGGAGCGAGCAGTACTTC | CASSPGTSGSEQYF
- | TRBJ1-6 | TRBV5-6 | - | TGTGCCAGCAGCTTCCCATCCCAGAATTCACCCCTCCACTTT | CASSFPSQNSPLHF
TRBD2 | TRBJ2-5 | TRBV15 | - | TGTGCCACCAGCAGGACGTCGGCGGGAGGTGCCCAAGAGACCCAGTACTTC | CATSRTSAGGAQETQYF
- | TRBJ2-7 | TRBV7-2 | - | TGTGCCAGCAGCTCTGACGGACAGTCCGTCTACGAGCAGTACTTC | CASSSDGQSVYEQYF
TRBD1 | TRBJ2-2 | TRBV9 | - | TGTGCCAGCAGCCCCCGACAGGGTGAAACCGGGGAGCTGTTTTTT | CASSPRQGETGELFF
TRBD1 | TRBJ1-6 | TRBV28 | - | TGTGCCAGCAGTTTTTCCGGGACAGGCGTAGGGCCCCTCCACTTT | CASSFSGTGVGPLHF
- | TRBJ2-7 | TRBV5-4 | few | TGTGCCAGCAGCTTGGACCGCTACGAGCAGTACTTC | CASSLDRYEQYF
TRBD2 | TRBJ2-1 | TRBV10-2 | - | TGCGCCAGCAGTCTTTCTAGCGGTTACAATGAGCAGTTCTTC | CASSLSSGYNEQFF
- | TRBJ1-1 | TRBV7-2 | - | TGTGCCAGCAGCTTAGTTGGGGGGGTGAACACTGAAGCTTTCTTT | CASSLVGGVNTEAFF
TRBD1 | TRBJ1-6 | TRBV5-4 | - | TGTGCCAGCAGCGCGGGACAGTTATATAATTCACCCCTCCACTTT | CASSAGQLYNSPLHF
- | TRBJ2-3 | TRBV5-5 | - | TGTGCCAGCAGCTCGGGAGTGGCGGCTCGGGATACGCAGTATTTT | CASSSGVAARDTQYF
- | TRBJ1-2 | TRBV10-3 | - | TGTGCCATCAGCTACTCTTCAGTGGGGGGGTTATATGGCTACACCTTC | CAISYSSVGGLYGYTF
TRBD2 | TRBJ2-1 | TRBV27 | - | TGTGCCAGCGCGCCGGGACTAGCGGTTAGGAGTGAGTTCTTC | CASAPGLAVRSEFF
TRBD1 | TRBJ2-7 | TRBV28 | - | TGTGCCAGCAGTGGACTCGGGACAGGGAAATACGAGCAGTACTTC | CASSGLGTGKYEQYF
TRBD2 | TRBJ2-3 | TRBV2 | - | TGTGCCGGGGGGAGGGACAGCACAGATACGCAGTATTTT | CAGGRDSTDTQYF
TRBD1 | TRBJ2-1 | TRBV6-6 | - | TGTGCCAGCAGTTACTCGACAGGGTTGAATGAGCAGTTCTTC | CASSYSTGLNEQFF
TRBD2 | TRBJ2-1 | TRBV6-5 | - | TGTGCCAGCAGTTACGGACTAGAAAATGAGCAGTTCTTC | CASSYGLENEQFF
- | TRBJ2-2 | TRBV6-1 | - | TGTGCCAGCAGGGGACGGGGCCGGACCGGGGAGCTGTTTTTT | CASRGRGRTGELFF
TRBD2 | TRBJ2-7 | TRBV6-5 | - | TGTGCCAGCAGTTACTCAGCGGGGCCGTACGAGCAGTACTTC | CASSYSAGPYEQYF
- | TRBJ1-1 | TRBV30 | - | TGTGCCTGGGTGCGGGTCGTGGGGAAAAACACTGAAGCTTTCTTT | CAWVRVVGKNTEAFF
TRBD1 | TRBJ2-7 | TRBV10-3 | - | TGTGCCATCAGTGTGGGACAGGCCTACCCCTACGAGCAGTACTTC | CAISVGQAYPYEQYF
- | TRBJ1-5 | TRBV10-3 | - | TGTGCCATCAGTGAGGGACAGAACAATCAGCCCCAGCATTTT | CAISEGQNNQPQHF
- | TRBJ1-4 | TRBV11-2 | few | TGTGCCAGCAGCCGAATCGGTGAAAAACTGTTTTTT | CASSRIGEKLFF
- | TRBJ1-5 | TRBV6-5 | - | TGTGCCAGCAGACTTACCGAGGGTACGAATCAGCCCCAGCATTTT | CASRLTEGTNQPQHF